This TCR beta chain originates from a study of T cells in Graves' hyperthyroidism and ophthalmopathy (dated by TCRdb to the late 2010s). In terms of the full investigation: Peripheral blood was sampled at the time of initial diagnosis, prior to any treatment. The 75 to 100 discovery patients were randomly divided into training and test sets at a 7:3 ratio. TCR Vbeta CDR3 sequencing of fewer than 150 peripheral blood samples (over 40 ophthalmopathy, 75 to 85 hyperthyroidism and some 17 progressor patients) is reported in the paper. Once sampling was done, hyperthyroidism patients were given methimazole at a starting dose of 30 mg daily, whereas ophthalmopathy patients were given high-dose intravenous methylprednisolone. TCR V-J signatures able to tell the groups apart were searched for in a discovery cohort of around 95 patients, of whom 43 had Graves' ophthalmopathy and more than 55 had stable Graves' hyperthyroidism. Thyroid tissue and blood T-cell repertoires from about six Graves' hyperthyroidism patients were also compared in the study. An independent validation cohort of about 20 hyperthyroidism patients and 17 patients who later progressed to ophthalmopathy tested prospective prediction of ophthalmopathy.

Ophthalmopathy patients had moderately to severely active disease, Clinical Activity Score of at least 3, NOSPECS grade of at least 4, and duration under 3 months. The study excluded patients with uncontrolled infections, other autoimmune diseases, pregnancy or lactation. Diagnoses were based on clinical symptoms, serum thyroxine and TRAb, thyroid ultrasound and orbital computed tomography. Ficoll-Paque density gradient centrifugation was used to isolate PBMCs from around 9.1 ml of fresh peripheral blood. Total RNA was extracted with Trizol reagent, and quality was checked on an Agilent 2100 Bioanalyzer. V drops 6 bases and J drops 6 bases, leaving 10 bases in between. The CDR3 measures 12 amino acids from cysteine to phenylalanine. Left in the record is the CDR3 DNA by itself, 36 bases read in frame from the first base. CDR1 and CDR2 are read off the germline V gene (reference sequence) as MNHEY and SMNVEV.

This clonotype was seen many times. Its antigen is currently not known. Base qualities are not provided; no much larger clone lies one nucleotide away. Amplification of TCR beta CDR3 regions was carried out from RNA transcripts. For the first round of RT-PCR on the TCR CDR3, the HTBI primer set was used together with the Qiagen OneStep RT-PCR kit. Libraries were constructed in a second round of multiplex PCR, after which size selection and purification were carried out. Paired-end sequencing of the libraries was performed with 100 bp reads on an Illumina HiSeq2000. The study's own analysis went as follows. SOAPnuke was used to process the raw data, with reads discarded if the reads contained adapters or uncalled bases, had a mean Phred below 15, or lacked an exact constant-primer or identifier match. High-quality paired reads were merged with COPE v1.2.5, and unique nucleotide sequences were defined as clonotypes. MiTCR v1.1 was used to align the clonotypes against IMGT TRBV, TRBD and TRBJ reference segments. Analysis was restricted to V-J combinations with a frequency above 0.0001, which covered 99% to 99.2% of repertoires. A TCS score was defined as the ratio of F50 (clonal expansion) to E x V (chaos), with BLOSUM62-based TCRdist applied between CDR3 peptides within each V-J. Welch's t-statistics and random forest reduced just over 500 V-J features to 10 to 15, which were used in a naive Bayes classifier (R e1071). TCRdb reran the public reads through fastp at Q25 and MiXCR, keeping productive beta chains. Every distinct CDR3 protein forms one entry, paired with its most common genes and DNA. The V and J calls were not made by the authors but by TCRdb's processing. For this sample the table gives a few hundred thousand distinct CDR3 sequences, of which roughly an eighth were detected only once. The top ten clonotypes cover roughly 35% of the sample.

Summary of the overall study and its limitations: Most expanded thyroid clonotypes (frequency above 0.001) were also detected in blood, suggesting blood repertoires may reflect thyroid immune responses. In cross-validation, a model built on a 13 V-J signature told ophthalmopathy apart from stable hyperthyroidism with roughly 87% sensitivity and about 81% specificity, and in testing the same model reached 80%/75%. In validation, the model predicted progression to ophthalmopathy with about 71% sensitivity and less than 75% specificity, a median of about 6.7 months before onset. No statistical method was used to fix the sample size in advance, and group allocation was not hidden from the investigators.

Recombination connected TRBV27 to TRBJ2-3; the D gene identity is not certain. Sequences were obtained from blood. The receptor was derived from a woman aged 40 to 55 with Graves' ophthalmopathy. The CDR3 protein sequence reads: CASSPSVDTQYF. The DNA sequence is as follows: TGTGCCAGCAGCCCCAGCGTGGATACGCAGTATTTT.